Below, one T cell receptor beta chain is given with its context. What it recognizes is unknown. PCR used 60 Vbeta primers and 13 Jbeta primers. Original methodology: A later analysis counted approximately 80 million unique TCR beta chains, some 12 million shared. Clones were sequenced by immunoSEQ multiplex PCR, and TCRdb holds only the in-frame ones, with some missing. That table is the source of V, J and clone size, and D and trimming were worked out from the DNA. Of about 160,000 clones listed, 75% to 80% are singletons. These data belong to a study of cytomegalovirus exposure and HLA in healthy donors. Study context: Earlier, approximately 110 million unique TCR beta sequences were recovered from roughly 180 million T cells by an analysis. Unique TCRs numbering some 80 million, obtained from HLA-typed donors, made up an early data release.

Study-wide results and limits: 150 to 200 TCR beta chains were listed as cytomegalovirus-associated.

The V gene's germline CDR1 is SQVTM and CDR2 ANQGSEA. The CDR3 is 11 residues long. Trimming removed 5 bases from V and 3 bases from J, with 7 bases in between. Sequenced: PBMCs. The rearrangement uses TRBV29-1 and TRBJ1-2; D uncertain. The clonotype comes from a woman aged 45-60 years in good health and CMV-seropositive. The chain's CDR3 is CSVPRDYGYTF. CDR3 nucleotide sequence: TGCAGCGTTCCTCGGGACTATGGCTACACCTTC.